This T cell receptor (beta chain) was recovered during a study of identical twins. Via MiXCR, TCRdb re-called the 5' RACE reads, giving one row per CDR3 protein. The table records about 1.7 million distinct CDR3 sequences, about 31% of them present only once. General observations from the study: The analysis was cross-sectional rather than longitudinal within donors.

On this clonotype: The antigen is not known.

Germline assignment: CDR1 ENHRY and CDR2 SYGVKD. CDR3 size: 18 residues. Losses at the gene ends were 2 bases for V and 3 bases for J; bases not matched to a gene: 13. The chain has TRBV10-3 and TRBJ2-5, with 9 positions matching TRBD2. Sequencing was carried out using cord blood. This clonotype was sampled from a newborn girl in good health. The CDR3, as DNA: TGTGCCATCAGTGAGACTCCGGGTAGCGGGGGTCTTAAAGAGACCCAGTACTTC. This codes for CAISETPGSGGLKETQYF.